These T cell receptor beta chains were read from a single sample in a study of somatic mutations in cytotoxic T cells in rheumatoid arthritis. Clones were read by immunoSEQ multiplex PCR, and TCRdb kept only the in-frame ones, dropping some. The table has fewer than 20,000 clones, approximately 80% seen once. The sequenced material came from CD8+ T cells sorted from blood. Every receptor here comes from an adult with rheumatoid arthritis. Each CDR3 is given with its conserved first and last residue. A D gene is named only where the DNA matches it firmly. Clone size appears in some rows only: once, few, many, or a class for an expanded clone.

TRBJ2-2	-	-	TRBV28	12	TGTGCCAGCAGTTTTAGGACCGGGGAGCTGTTTTTT	CASSFRTGELFF
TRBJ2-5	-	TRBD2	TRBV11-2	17	TGTGCCAGCAGCCCCGGGACTAGCGGGAGCCACCAAGAGACCCAGTACTTC	CASSPGTSGSHQETQYF
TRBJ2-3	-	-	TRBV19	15	TGTGCCAGTAATCGGGGCGGCCTGGGGGAAGATACGCAGTATTTT	CASNRGGLGEDTQYF
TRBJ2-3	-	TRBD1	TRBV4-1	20	TGCGCCAGCAGCCAAGCGCCGAGGGGAATCGGACAGGGAATCACAGATACGCAGTATTTT	CASSQAPRGIGQGITDTQYF
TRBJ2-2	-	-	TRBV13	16	TGTGCCAGCAGCTGGGAAACGGGACAACACACCGGGGAGCTGTTTTTT	CASSWETGQHTGELFF
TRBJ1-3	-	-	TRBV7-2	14	TGTGCCAGCAGCTTGACCCCCTCTGGAAACACCATATATTTT	CASSLTPSGNTIYF
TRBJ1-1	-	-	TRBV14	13	TGTGCCAGCAGCCAAGGGACGAGGAGTGGGGCTTTCTTT	CASSQGTRSGAFF
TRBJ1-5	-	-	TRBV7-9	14	TGTGCCAGCAGCTTAGTAGGGAGCGAGCAGCCCCAGCATTTT	CASSLVGSEQPQHF
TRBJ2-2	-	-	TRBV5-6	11	TGTGCCAGCAGCGTGACCGGGGAGCTGTTTTTT	CASSVTGELFF
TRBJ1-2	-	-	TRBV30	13	TGTGCCTGGAGCTTTGGGGTAGCGGATGGCTACACCTTC	CAWSFGVADGYTF
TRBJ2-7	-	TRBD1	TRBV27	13	TGTGCCAGCAGTGTCGGGACAGGGCACGAGCAGTACTTC	CASSVGTGHEQYF
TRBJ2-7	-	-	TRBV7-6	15	TGTGCCAGCAGCTTAACGGCCCCCCCAAGTTACGAGCAGTACTTC	CASSLTAPPSYEQYF
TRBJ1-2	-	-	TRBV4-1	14	TGCGCCAGTTTTGGGGCGGGCAGTAACTATGGCTACACCTTC	CASFGAGSNYGYTF
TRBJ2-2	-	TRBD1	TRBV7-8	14	TGTGCCAGCAGCTATACAGGGGGCCACGGGGAGCTGTTTTTT	CASSYTGGHGELFF
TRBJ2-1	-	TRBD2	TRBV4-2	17	TGTGCCAGCAGCCCCCCTCCGCTAGCGGGCGAACACAATGAGCAGTTCTTC	CASSPPPLAGEHNEQFF
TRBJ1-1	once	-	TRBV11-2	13	TGTGCCAGCAGCCCGACCCTCCAGCCTGAAGCTTTCTTT	CASSPTLQPEAFF
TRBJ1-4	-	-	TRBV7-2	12	TGTGCCAGCAGCTTACCAGGTGAAAAACTGTTTTTT	CASSLPGEKLFF
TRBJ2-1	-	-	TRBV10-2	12	TGCGCCAGCACCATCTCCTACAATGAGCAGTTCTTC	CASTISYNEQFF
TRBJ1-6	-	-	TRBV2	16	TGTGCCAGCAGTGGTCCAGGAGGCACCTATAATTCACCCCTCCACTTT	CASSGPGGTYNSPLHF
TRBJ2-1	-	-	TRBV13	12	TGTGCCAGCAGCTTGGAACGCAATGAGCAGTTCTTC	CASSLERNEQFF
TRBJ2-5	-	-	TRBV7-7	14	TGTGCTAGCAGCTTAGTAGGGCAGGGCGAGACCCAGTACTTC	CASSLVGQGETQYF
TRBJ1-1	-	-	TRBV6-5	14	TGTGCCAGCAGTTATTATGGGGTTCTGTCTGAAGCTTTCTTT	CASSYYGVLSEAFF
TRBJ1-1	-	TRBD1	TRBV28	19	TGTGCCAGCAGGACCTCCGGGACAGGGGCCTCCCACGCGGGCACTGAAGCTTTCTTT	CASRTSGTGASHAGTEAFF
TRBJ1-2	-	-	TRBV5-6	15	TGTGCCAGCAGCTTGTGGGCAGTCCCAAACTATGGCTACACCTTC	CASSLWAVPNYGYTF
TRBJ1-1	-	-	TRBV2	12	TGTGCCGGCTCTAGGGGGAGAACTGAAGCTTTCTTT	CAGSRGRTEAFF
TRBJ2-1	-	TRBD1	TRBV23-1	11	TGCGCCAGCAGTCCCGGGACAGAGCCGGTCTTC	CASSPGTEPVF
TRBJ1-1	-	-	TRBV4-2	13	TGTGCCAGCAGAACCGGGACTAACACTGAAGCTTTCTTT	CASRTGTNTEAFF
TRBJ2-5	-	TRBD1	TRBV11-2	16	TGTGCCAGCAGCTTATCCGGACAGGGGGCGCGGGAGACCCAGTACTTC	CASSLSGQGARETQYF
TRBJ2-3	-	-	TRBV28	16	TGTGCCAGCAGACCCACAGACGGGCCAGGGGAGATTGCGCAGTATTTT	CASRPTDGPGEIAQYF
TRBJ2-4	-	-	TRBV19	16	TGTGCCAGTAGTATCCGGGGGTTGGTGGCCAAAAACATTCAGTACTTC	CASSIRGLVAKNIQYF
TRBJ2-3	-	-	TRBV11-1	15	TGTGCCAGCAGCTTAACAGCAGGGGTACTACATACGCAGTATTTT	CASSLTAGVLHTQYF
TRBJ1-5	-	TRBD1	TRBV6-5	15	TGTGCCAGCAGCCCAGAATGGGGACAGAATCAGCCCCAGCATTTT	CASSPEWGQNQPQHF
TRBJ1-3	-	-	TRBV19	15	TGTGCCACTCATGCGGGGCTTTACTCTGGAAACACCATATATTTT	CATHAGLYSGNTIYF